This TCR beta chain was sequenced for a study of shared clonotypes between healthy human individuals. For the study at large: The study used three CD4 naive, three CD4 memory, two CD8 naive and one CD8 memory plate per donor. Study-level findings and limits: Compared with clonotypes that all four donors shared, non-shared clonotypes had lower generation probabilities.

V shed 3 bases and J shed 4 bases, with 21 bases lying between them. The CDR3 consists of 17 residues. Germline V gives CDR1 LGHNA, CDR2 YSLEER. Naive-designated CD8 cells lacked CD45RO, were positively enriched for CCR7, and omitted terminally differentiated effector memory CD45RA+ cells. As regards this clone: The antigen is not known.

Researchers ran the assay at a deep level. Using immunoSEQ multiplex PCR, the repertoire was profiled, and TCRdb retains in-frame clones only, with some absent. The sample carries more than 550,000 clones, around 92% recorded once. This sequence joins TRBV4-3 and TRBJ1-1, with D possibly being TRBD1 (5 bases). The TCR comes from a young man in good health. Specimen: naive CD8+ T cells sorted from blood. This CDR3 is CASSQDFRVRGSTEAFF. The CDR3 DNA reads TGCGCCAGCAGCCAGGATTTCAGGGTTCGCGGTAGCACTGAAGCTTTCTTT.